Listed here are 32 T cell receptor beta chains from one sample, sequenced in a study of T cells in Graves' hyperthyroidism and ophthalmopathy (dated 2019 in TCRdb). Library generation was performed with multiplex PCR. These reads were obtained on an Illumina HiSeq 2000. Amplification of TCR beta CDR3 regions was carried out from RNA transcripts. The first round of RT-PCR for the TCR CDR3 was performed with the HTBI primer set and the Qiagen OneStep RT-PCR kit. Starting from the raw public reads, TCRdb applied fastp trimming at Q25, assembled clones with MiXCR and retained in-frame beta chains. Rows with a matching CDR3 protein are joined into one entry that keeps the most common DNA and genes. The sample records 400,000 to 600,000 distinct CDR3 sequences, roughly 20% of which are singletons. The ten largest clonotypes hold less than 30% of the sample. The source material was blood. All receptors derive from a man in his late teens or twenties with Graves' hyperthyroidism.

This clonotype was seen repeatedly, ten times or more. V is TRBV6-1 and J is TRBJ2-4; 9 bases match TRBD1. Germline V gene data show CDR1 as MNHNS and CDR2 as SASEGT. CDR3 length: 15 amino acids. V lost 6 bases to trimming and J lost 8 bases; unmatched junction nucleotides: 11. This chain's CDR3 is CASRARQGEGDIQYF. The CDR3 DNA sequence: TGTGCCAGCAGAGCCCGACAGGGGGAGGGGGACATTCAGTACTTC.

In this sample, this clonotype turned up many times. The conserved phenylalanine or tryptophan is not found at the CDR3 terminus, so this likely reflects a read error. V gene TRBV28 combines with J gene TRBJ1-5; D gene ambiguous. This CDR3 region has 12 residues. V lost 6 bases, J lost 7 bases, and 10 bases lay in between. Germline assignment: CDR1 MDHEN and CDR2 SYDVKM. CDR3 amino acids: CASRKGRQPQHY. The CDR3 DNA reads as TGTGCCAGCAGGAAAGGTCGGCAGCCCCAGCATTAT.

The chain employs TRBV29-1 and TRBJ2-7; TRBD1 aligns across 7 bases. V shed 7 bases and J 2 bases; nucleotides not matched to a gene: 8. The CDR3 runs 13 residues. Looked up from germline, CDR1 is SQVTM and CDR2 is ANQGSEA. Written as DNA, the CDR3 is TGCAGCGCCCGGGACAGATCAACCTACGAGCAGTACTTC. As protein: CSARDRSTYEQYF.

This clonotype was detected ten times or more. The V gene is TRBV4-1, the J gene TRBJ1-3; D is perhaps TRBD1 (6 bases). The CDR3 consists of 13 residues. Trimming removed 1 base from V and 10 bases from J, with 11 bases in between. Germline values: CDR1 MGHRA, CDR2 YSYEKL. CDR3 region: CASSQANRETIYF. The CDR3 nucleotides read TGCGCCAGCAGCCAAGCTAACAGGGAAACCATATATTTT.

This chain joins TRBV13 and TRBJ1-6, with unresolved D. Trimming removed 2 bases at V and 0 bases at J, with 8 bases between. Germline CDR1 and CDR2: PRHDT and FYEKMQ (reference sequence). This CDR3 comprises 16 residues. CDR3 coding DNA: TGTGCCAGCAGCTTAAAAGGGAGCTCCTATAATTCACCCCTCCACTTT. Residues: CASSLKGSSYNSPLHF.

V usage is TRBV27 and J usage is TRBJ1-2, with 7 bases that match TRBD1. The trim removed 7 bases at V and 7 bases at J, leaving 15 bases unmatched. Looked up from germline, CDR1 is MNHEY and CDR2 is SMNVEV (reference sequence). The CDR3 runs to 15 residues. The CDR3 reads CASMPVGVGGGGYTF. The CDR3 DNA reads TGTGCCAGCATGCCTGTTGGGGTAGGGGGCGGTGGCTACACCTTC.

This clonotype was seen at least ten times. The chain recombines TRBV6-5 with TRBJ2-5; 7 bases match TRBD2. V lost 4 bases and J lost 5; bases outside the gene matches: 4. The length of the CDR3 is 13 residues. In germline, CDR1 is MNHEY, CDR2 SVGAGI. The CDR3 reads CASSWGGTETQYF. The CDR3 bases are TGTGCCAGCAGTTGGGGAGGGACGGAGACCCAGTACTTC.

The chain carries TRBV20-1 and TRBJ1-1; 7 positions agree with TRBD1. The CDR3 sequence is 16 residues long. Looked up from germline, CDR1 is DFQATT and CDR2 is SNEGSKA (reference sequence). V dropped 2 bases and J dropped 0; count of bases not matched to a gene: 9. The CDR3 sequence: CSARQTGRAMNTEAFF. Written as DNA, the CDR3 is TGCAGTGCTAGACAGACAGGGAGGGCGATGAACACTGAAGCTTTCTTT.

This clonotype showed up just a few times. This sequence may be a read error, since a much larger clone differs from it by one base. The chain recombines TRBV12-3 or TRBV12-4 with TRBJ1-2, with unresolved D. The CDR3 covers 13 residues. This chain's CDR3 is CACSLRGTYGYTF. As DNA, the CDR3 is TGTGCCTGCAGTTTACGGGGAACCTATGGCTACACCTTC.

This clonotype came up a few times. The chain links TRBV12-3 or TRBV12-4 to TRBJ1-1, with TRBD1 matching 7 bases. V lost 7 bases to trimming and J lost 2 bases; unmatched junction nucleotides: 4. The CDR3 loop spans 13 amino acids. Here the CDR3 DNA reads TGTGCCAGCACTAGGGGGCGTAACACTGAAGCTTTCTTT. Its translation is CASTRGRNTEAFF.

Many counts were recorded for this clonotype. The germline gene is not matched at one end of the junction; a read error may be the cause. In DNA, the CDR3 is TGCAGTGCGAGAGGTGGGGGTGCCGGGGAGCTGTTTTTT. This encodes CSARGGGAGELFF. The chain is built from TRBV20-1 and TRBJ2-2; D tentatively fits TRBD1 or TRBD2 (5 bases each). This CDR3 has 13 amino acids. Germline CDR1 and CDR2: DFQATT and SNEGSKA (reference sequence).

This clonotype has more than one count but fewer than ten. The chain links TRBV12-3 or TRBV12-4 to TRBJ1-6, with TRBD1 identical over 8 bases. The CDR3 extends over 16 amino acids. V was clipped by 2 bases and J by 13 bases; unmatched bases: 13. The chain's CDR3 is CASSLSRTGTGTPLHF. CDR3 DNA: TGTGCCAGCAGTTTATCTAGGACCGGGACAGGCACCCCCCTCCACTTT.

Ten or more counts support this clonotype. The CDR3 here is CASSGGSAFF. The CDR3 nucleotides read TGTGCCAGTAGTGGCGGGTCCGCTTTCTTT. This rearrangement joins TRBV19 to TRBJ1-1; D is undetermined. CDR3 length: 10 amino acids. Trimming removed 5 bases from V and 11 bases from J, with 9 bases in between. Germline V CDR1 and CDR2: LNHDA, SQIVND (reference sequence). The whole variable domain, filled in from reference TRBV19 and TRBJ1-1, reads DGGITQSPKYLFRKEGQNVTLSCEQNLNHDAMYWYRQDPGQGLRLIYYSQIVNDFQKGDIAEGYSVSREKKESFPLTVTSAQKNPTAFYLCASSGGSAFFGQGTRLTVV.

This clonotype was seen ten or more times. V gene TRBV19 combines with J gene TRBJ1-2; TRBD1 is a possible D gene (6 bases). Trimming cost V 3 bases and J 2 bases, with 10 bases left between them. The germline V gene encodes CDR1 LNHDA and CDR2 SQIVND (reference sequence). The CDR3 is made up of 14 amino acids. CDR3 sequence reads: CASSIGGQNYGYTF. CDR3 nucleotide sequence: TGTGCCAGTAGTATCGGAGGACAGAACTATGGCTACACCTTC. The whole variable domain, filled in from reference TRBV19 and TRBJ1-2, reads DGGITQSPKYLFRKEGQNVTLSCEQNLNHDAMYWYRQDPGQGLRLIYYSQIVNDFQKGDIAEGYSVSREKKESFPLTVTSAQKNPTAFYLCASSIGGQNYGYTFGSGTRLTVV.

V is TRBV10-2 and J is TRBJ1-1, with D unclear. The CDR3 runs 12 residues. V lost 5 bases to trimming and J lost 4 bases, with 8 bases between them. Germline V gene data show CDR1 as WSHSY and CDR2 as SAAADI. DNA of the CDR3: TGCGCCAGCAGTTGGGCGACCACTGAAGCTTTCTTT. Protein sequence: CASSWATTEAFF.

This sequence joins TRBV6-1 and TRBJ1-1, with 7 bases that match TRBD1. This CDR3 is built from 14 residues. With V trimmed by 8 bases and J by 4 bases, 10 bases remained unmatched. Germline V gene lookup returns CDR1 MNHNS and CDR2 SASEGT. CDR3 in DNA: TGTGCCAGCGGGCCCCAGGGGGAGGGCACTGAAGCTTTCTTT. Protein: CASGPQGEGTEAFF.

The V and J genes are TRBV6-1 and TRBJ2-2; 7 bases align to TRBD1. V gave up 5 bases and J gave up 0 bases; unmatched junction bases: 3. The CDR3 has 15 amino acids. Looked up from germline, CDR1 is MNHNS and CDR2 is SASEGT. The CDR3 sequence: CASSKQGTNTGELFF. In nucleotides, the CDR3 is TGTGCCAGCAGTAAACAGGGGACGAACACCGGGGAGCTGTTTTTT.

This clonotype has ten or more counts. The chain links TRBV27 to TRBJ2-5, with 8 positions matching TRBD2. V dropped 4 bases and J dropped 5; count of bases not matched to a gene: 9. CDR1 is MNHEY and CDR2 is SMNVEV in the germline V gene (reference sequence). This CDR3 spans 15 amino acids. The CDR3: CASSYRTSLGETQYF. The CDR3 DNA reads as TGTGCCAGCAGTTACAGGACTAGCCTCGGGGAGACCCAGTACTTC.

This clonotype was detected ten times or more. The J gene is TRBJ2-5, the V gene TRBV9; 14 nucleotides line up with TRBD2. V lost 3 bases and J lost 5; bases outside the gene matches: 3. Germline V CDR1 and CDR2: SGDLS, YYNGEE. The CDR3 runs 15 residues. CDR3 sequence: CASSGGLAGVETQYF. The CDR3 DNA is TGTGCCAGCAGCGGGGGACTAGCGGGGGTTGAGACCCAGTACTTC. The whole variable domain, filled in from reference TRBV9 and TRBJ2-5, reads DSGVTQTPKHLITATGQRVTLRCSPRSGDLSVYWYQQSLDQGLQFLIQYYNGEERAKGNILERFSAQQFPDLHSELNLSSLELGDSALYFCASSGGLAGVETQYFGPGTRLLVL.

This clonotype was observed at least ten times. The genes are TRBV11-2 and TRBJ1-1, with TRBD1 matching 7 bases. V shed 4 bases and J 3 bases; nucleotides not matched to a gene: 8. The CDR3 is made up of 15 amino acids. Germline V lookup: CDR1 SGHAT, CDR2 FQNNGV. CDR3 loop: CASSSYTTGHTEAFF. For the CDR3, the DNA is TGTGCCAGCAGCTCATACACGACAGGGCACACTGAAGCTTTCTTT.

CDR3 sequence: CASSPTGGHNQPQHF. CDR3 sequence (DNA): TGTGCCAGCAGTCCGACAGGGGGCCACAATCAGCCCCAGCATTTT. This rearrangement joins TRBV27 to TRBJ1-5; 10 nucleotides agree with TRBD1. Per germline, CDR1 MNHEY and CDR2 SMNVEV (reference sequence). V lost 5 bases to trimming and J lost 3 bases; unmatched junction nucleotides: 4. The CDR3 has 15 amino acids.

This clonotype was counted ten times or more. The CDR3 is CSASSGRSYEQYF. The CDR3 bases are TGCAGTGCTAGTAGCGGCAGATCTTACGAGCAGTACTTC. The V call is TRBV20-1, the J call TRBJ2-7; a weak D match, TRBD2 (6 bases). The V end was cut by 3 bases, the J end by 4 bases, with 13 bases between. The germline CDR1 and CDR2 sequences are DFQATT and SNEGSKA (reference sequence). The CDR3 length is 13 residues.

This chain links TRBV6-2 or TRBV6-3 with TRBJ2-6; D remains ambiguous. V lost 6 bases and J 0 bases, leaving 9 bases between the germline ends. This CDR3 is built from 15 residues. CDR1 is MNHEY, CDR2 SVGEGT, per germline. The CDR3 DNA follows: TGTGCCAGCAGCCACGAAAGCTCTGGGGCCAACGTCCTGACTTTC. Translation gives CASSHESSGANVLTF.

Many counts were recorded for this clonotype. The chain uses TRBV6-1 and TRBJ2-7; 10 nucleotides line up with TRBD1. Germline V gene data show CDR1 as MNHNS and CDR2 as SASEGT. There are 15 residues in the CDR3. Trimming cost V 6 bases and J 4 bases; bases outside gene matches: 9. The chain's CDR3 is CASSEHRDRGYEQYF. CDR3 sequence (DNA): TGTGCCAGCAGCGAACACCGGGACAGGGGTTACGAGCAGTACTTC.

In this sample, this clonotype turned up many times. For the CDR3, the DNA is TGCGCCAGCAGTAGGGACGGGCTCACCGGGGAGCTGTTTTTT. It encodes CASSRDGLTGELFF. The J gene is TRBJ2-2, the V gene TRBV5-1, with D tentatively TRBD1 or TRBD2 (5 bases each). This CDR3 spans 14 amino acids. CDR1 and CDR2 (germline): SGHRS, YFSETQ. V lost 5 bases and J lost 4, with 12 bases in between.

At least ten counts were recorded for this clonotype. The chain employs TRBV4-1 and TRBJ1-2; D is ambiguous. This CDR3 has 15 amino acids. V was pared by 2 bases and J by 3 bases, with 13 bases between. Per the germline V gene, CDR1 is MGHRA and CDR2 is YSYEKL. CDR3 residues: CASSQPTRSDYGYTF. CDR3 DNA: TGCGCCAGCAGCCAACCCACCCGTAGTGACTATGGCTACACCTTC.

This clonotype was recorded a few times. V usage is TRBV6-2 or TRBV6-3 and J usage is TRBJ2-5; 7 bases align to TRBD1. The CDR3 consists of 15 residues. The V gene end was trimmed by 6 bases and the J gene end by 2 bases; junction bases not matched to a gene: 9. Looked up from germline, CDR1 is MNHEY and CDR2 is SVGEGT. CDR3 nucleotide sequence: TGTGCCAGCAGCGGATGGGGACAGCCACAAGAGACCCAGTACTTC. Encoded protein: CASSGWGQPQETQYF.

This clonotype was seen many times. This chain links TRBV12-3 or TRBV12-4 with TRBJ2-7, with a tentative D call TRBD1 (6 bases). V lost 7 bases to trimming and J lost 5 bases, with 18 bases between them. This CDR3 has 14 amino acids. CDR3 DNA sequence: TGTGCCAGCAAGTTCAGGGGATGGAGGAACGAGCAGTACTTC. Protein sequence: CASKFRGWRNEQYF.

The chain carries TRBV11-2 and TRBJ2-2; 11 bases fit TRBD1. The CDR3 contains 16 residues. Looked up from germline, CDR1 is SGHAT and CDR2 is FQNNGV. The trim removed 1 base at V and 6 bases at J, leaving 4 bases unmatched. CDR3 region: CASSLGTGGASGELFF. The DNA for the CDR3 is TGTGCCAGCAGCTTAGGGACAGGGGGCGCGTCCGGGGAGCTGTTTTTT.

This chain uses TRBV19 with TRBJ1-1, with 9 bases matching TRBD1. V shed 1 base and J 3 bases; nucleotides not matched to a gene: 3. The CDR3 covers 15 residues. The germline CDR1 and CDR2 sequences are LNHDA and SQIVND (reference sequence). The CDR3 nucleotides read TGTGCCAGTAGTATAGCGGGACAGGGCTACACTGAAGCTTTCTTT. Its translation: CASSIAGQGYTEAFF.

This clonotype was counted at least ten times. This chain links TRBV4-1 with TRBJ2-7; D may match TRBD1 or TRBD2 (6 bases each). The ends were cut back, 3 bases at V and 7 bases at J, with 19 bases in the middle. Germline CDR1 MGHRA, CDR2 YSYEKL. The CDR3 extends over 15 amino acids. The CDR3 sequence: CASSQSGDGGEEQYF. The CDR3 nucleotides are TGCGCCAGCAGCCAGTCAGGGGACGGGGGTGAGGAGCAGTACTTC.

About this clonotype itself: This may stem from a read error, because a much larger clone lies one nucleotide away. The chain employs TRBV28 and TRBJ2-2; D might be TRBD2 (5 bases). CDR1 and CDR2 (germline): MDHEN, SYDVKM. The CDR3 sequence is 14 residues long. The DNA of the CDR3 is TGTGCCAGCAGTCGCGACGCCCACACCGGGGAGCTGTCTTTT. This translates into CASSRDAHTGELSF.